The 22 T cell receptor beta chains presented below share a single source sample, sequenced in a study of CD8+CD57+ T cells in acquired aplastic anemia. Profiling that covered TCR beta VDJ and CDR3 relied on genomic DNA as its template. TCRdb passed the reads through MiXCR, listing each CDR3 protein once. The table records hundreds of thousands of distinct CDR3 sequences, around a third of them present only once. CD8+CD57+ cell expansion, shown by flow cytometry, had occurred in the patients selected for sequencing. What was sequenced was sorted CD4+, CD8+, or CD8+CD57+ T cells (not recorded which) from PBMCs. The receptor set was obtained from a human donor with aplastic anemia.

V is TRBV12-3 or TRBV12-4 and J is TRBJ2-3; a weak D match, TRBD2 (6 bases). The CDR3 contains 14 residues. Trimming removed 6 bases from V and 3 bases from J, with 13 bases in between. DNA of the CDR3: TGTGCCAGCAGCCCGACTAGTGCAACAGATACGCAGTATTTT. Protein sequence: CASSPTSATDTQYF.

The CDR3 coding sequence is TGCAGCGTTGATGTCCCCAGGGCCTATAGCTATGGCTACACCTTC. Its translation: CSVDVPRAYSYGYTF. The J gene is TRBJ1-2, the V gene TRBV29-1; possibly TRBD1 for D (5 bases). V shed 3 bases and J shed 4 bases, with 18 bases lying between them. The CDR3 is 15 amino acids. Germline V gives CDR1 SQVTM, CDR2 ANQGSEA.

This clonotype has only one observation. A read error may account for a junction end that differs from germline. This sequence joins TRBV2 and TRBJ2-2; 7 nucleotides agree with TRBD1. CDR3 length equals 15 residues. Germline values: CDR1 SNHLY, CDR2 FYNNEI. This CDR3 is CASREDRVNTGELLF. CDR3 nucleotides: TGTGCCAGCAGGGAAGACAGGGTAAACACCGGGGAGCTGCTTTTT.

This clonotype appeared many times. CDR3 DNA sequence: TGTGCCAGCAGCTTAGAGTCAGGGGCAGGGGAGCAGTACTTC. Amino acid sequence: CASSLESGAGEQYF. The chain joins TRBV7-2 to TRBJ2-7, with D possibly TRBD1 on 6 matching bases. This CDR3 comprises 14 residues. CDR1 is SGHTA, CDR2 FQGNSA, per germline. Trimming took 1 base from V and 7 from J, leaving 14 bases between them.

This clonotype was counted at least ten times. V gene TRBV7-2 combines with J gene TRBJ1-5; D gene unclear. V was shortened by 0 bases and J by 0 bases, with 6 bases between the two germline ends. The germline CDR1 and CDR2 sequences are SGHTA and FQGNSA. CDR3 length equals 15 residues. In nucleotides, the CDR3 is TGTGCCAGCAGCTTAGCCAAGGGTAGCAATCAGCCCCAGCATTTT. Translating gives CASSLAKGSNQPQHF.

This clonotype came up many times. The rearrangement joins TRBV20-1 to TRBJ2-3; D gene unclear. The ends were cut back, 6 bases at V and 2 bases at J, with 12 bases in the middle. The CDR3 runs 13 residues. From germline, CDR1 is DFQATT and CDR2 SNEGSKA (reference sequence). The DNA of the CDR3 is TGCAGTGCCCGCTACACGAACACAGATACGCAGTATTTT. Its translation: CSARYTNTDTQYF.

The chain uses TRBV6-1 and TRBJ2-7, with TRBD2 matching 14 bases. The CDR3 extends over 17 amino acids. CDR1 MNHNS and CDR2 SASEGT come from the germline V gene. V shed 1 base, J shed 3 bases, and the junction held 5 bases outside the gene matches. CDR3 region: CASSEGRTSGGYYEQYF. The CDR3 DNA reads as TGTGCCAGCAGTGAAGGAAGGACTAGCGGGGGGTACTACGAGCAGTACTTC.

Many counts were recorded for this clonotype. The genes are TRBV24-1 and TRBJ1-5; D is undetermined. Germline loops: CDR1 KGHDR, CDR2 SFDVKD. Trimming removed 3 bases from V and 5 bases from J, with 10 bases in between. The CDR3 spans 14 residues. In DNA form, the CDR3 reads TGTGCCACCAGTGATGTTCGAATGGATCAGCCCCAGCATTTT. Protein: CATSDVRMDQPQHF.

V and J are TRBV14 and TRBJ2-6, with 8 positions matching TRBD1. CDR3 length: 20 amino acids. J lost 4 bases, V lost 2 bases, and 16 bases had no gene match. The germline CDR1 and CDR2 sequences are SGHDN and FVKESK. The CDR3 coding sequence is TGTGCCAGCAGCCAACGCAGGACAGGGCTATTCCTTACCGGGGCCAACGTCCTGACTTTC. Encoded protein: CASSQRRTGLFLTGANVLTF.

The V and J genes are TRBV27 and TRBJ1-2; 8 nucleotides line up with TRBD1. Trimming at V came to 1 base and at J to 8 bases, leaving 9 bases not matched to a gene. Germline CDR1 is MNHEY and CDR2 is SMNVEV (reference sequence). This CDR3 is built from 15 residues. The CDR3 spells CASSLFETGERGYTF. CDR3 DNA: TGTGCCAGCAGTTTATTCGAGACAGGGGAGCGCGGCTACACCTTC.

The chain joins TRBV25-1 to TRBJ1-3; unclear D gene. The germline V and J ends were trimmed by 0 bases and 2 bases, with 11 bases remaining between them. CDR3 length: 16 amino acids. The germline CDR1 and CDR2 sequences are MGHDK and SYGVNS. The CDR3 reads CASSEYMGGTGNTIYF. The CDR3 DNA is TGTGCCAGCAGTGAATATATGGGAGGGACTGGAAACACCATATATTTT.

This chain links TRBV5-1 with TRBJ2-1; 12 bases match TRBD2. This CDR3 region has 19 residues. Trimming cost V 4 bases and J 0 bases; bases outside gene matches: 11. Germline values: CDR1 SGHRS, CDR2 YFSETQ. The CDR3 coding sequence is TGCGCCAGCAGCGGGGGGACTAGCGGGCCGAACCTCTCCTACAATGAGCAGTTCTTC. It encodes CASSGGTSGPNLSYNEQFF. Full variable domain (missing parts from reference TRBV5-1 and TRBJ2-1): KAGVTQTPRYLIKTRGQQVTLSCSPISGHRSVSWYQQTPGQGLQFLFEYFSETQRNKGNFPGRFSGRQFSNSRSEMNVSTLELGDSALYLCASSGGTSGPNLSYNEQFFGPGTRLTVL.

In its sample, this clonotype was seen many times. The chain is built from TRBV2 and TRBJ2-3; no reliable D call. CDR1 and CDR2 from the germline V gene are SNHLY and FYNNEI. The CDR3 sequence is 15 residues long. The V end lost 6 bases, the J end lost 2 bases, and 15 bases lay between the germline ends. The CDR3 nucleotides are TGTGCCAGCAGCGCTGATACCACGAACACAGATACGCAGTATTTT. It specifies CASSADTTNTDTQYF.

The V and J genes are TRBV11-1 and TRBJ1-5; 7 bases agree with TRBD1. Germline assignment: CDR1 SGHAT and CDR2 FQDESV (reference sequence). V was clipped by 5 bases and J by 1 base; unmatched bases: 11. The CDR3 has 17 amino acids. CDR3 coding DNA: TGTGCCAGCAGCCTTCGGCGACAGGGAGAAAGCAATCAGCCCCAGCATTTT. It specifies CASSLRRQGESNQPQHF.

This clonotype turned up a few times. The genes are TRBV2 and TRBJ1-2; TRBD1 matches 8 bases. Germline V gene lookup returns CDR1 SNHLY and CDR2 FYNNEI. The CDR3 extends over 15 amino acids. Unmatched junction bases numbered 9, after V lost 5 bases and J lost 4 bases. The CDR3 region is CASSYSSGGSYGYTF. The CDR3, as DNA: TGTGCCAGCAGTTACTCTTCAGGGGGCAGCTATGGCTACACCTTC.

This rearrangement joins TRBV6-1 to TRBJ1-1; D gene unclear. V gave up 3 bases and J gave up 8 bases, with 13 bases separating them. This CDR3 spans 13 amino acids. Germline V gene sequence: CDR1 MNHNS, CDR2 SASEGT. The CDR3 is CASSEGGRQEAFF. The CDR3 coding sequence is TGTGCCAGCAGTGAGGGAGGGAGACAAGAAGCTTTCTTT.

This clonotype was observed a few times. The chain employs TRBV11-1 and TRBJ1-1, with D maybe TRBD1 (6 bases). The ends were cut back, 0 bases at V and 3 bases at J, with 14 bases in the middle. From germline, CDR1 is SGHAT and CDR2 FQDESV (reference sequence). CDR3 length: 16 amino acids. CDR3 sequence reads: CASSLARGAVDTEAFF. The CDR3 DNA follows: TGTGCCAGCAGCTTAGCAAGGGGGGCTGTGGACACTGAAGCTTTCTTT.

This sequence joins TRBV6-1 and TRBJ1-3, with 7 bases lining up with TRBD1. The CDR3 is 17 amino acids. J was trimmed by 4 bases and V by 4 bases; bases with no gene match: 13. In germline, CDR1 is MNHNS, CDR2 SASEGT. The CDR3 spells CASSVIGGAQMGNTIYF. In nucleotides, the CDR3 is TGTGCCAGCAGTGTGATAGGGGGCGCGCAAATGGGAAACACCATATATTTT.

The V gene is TRBV5-6, the J gene TRBJ2-5; TRBD1 agrees at 9 bases. Germline CDR1 SGHDT, CDR2 YYEEEE. The CDR3 sequence is 16 residues long. V shed 3 bases, J shed 7 bases, and the junction held 13 bases outside the gene matches. CDR3 DNA: TGTGCCAGCAGCTACTCCTCCGGGACAGGGATCGGGACCCAGTACTTC. This gives the protein CASSYSSGTGIGTQYF.

This clonotype was seen a handful of times. The chain employs TRBV30 and TRBJ1-6, with a possible D match to TRBD1 (6 bases). V dropped 2 bases and J dropped 11 bases, with 16 bases sitting between them. Germline lookup yields CDR1 GTSNPN and CDR2 SVGIG (reference sequence). CDR3 size: 14 residues. As DNA, the CDR3 is TGTGCCTGGAGTACGGGGGCGCCTTATCCACCCCTCCACTTT. This encodes CAWSTGAPYPPLHF.

This clonotype was picked up a small number of times. The chain uses TRBV5-4 and TRBJ1-1; 8 bases fit TRBD1. V was clipped by 3 bases and J by 4 bases; unmatched bases: 11. Germline V gene lookup returns CDR1 SGHNT and CDR2 YYREEE (reference sequence). This CDR3 is built from 16 residues. The CDR3 protein is CASSSRAGGLGTEAFF. In nucleotides, the CDR3 is TGTGCCAGCAGCTCCCGGGCAGGGGGCTTGGGCACTGAAGCTTTCTTT. The whole variable domain, filled in from reference TRBV5-4 and TRBJ1-1, reads ETGVTQSPTHLIKTRGQQVTLRCSSQSGHNTVSWYQQALGQGPQFIFQYYREEENGRGNFPPRFSGLQFPNYSSELNVNALELDDSALYLCASSSRAGGLGTEAFFGQGTRLTVV.

This clonotype was found many times. The genes are TRBV7-2 and TRBJ2-7, with 9 bases lining up with TRBD1. The CDR3 is 14 residues long. V was pared by 7 bases and J by 6 bases, with 10 bases of the junction left unmatched. The germline gives CDR1 SGHTA, CDR2 FQGNSA. CDR3 nucleotide sequence: TGTGCCAGCACCCTAAGAGGGACAGGGAGCGAGCAGTACTTC. This gives the protein CASTLRGTGSEQYF.